These T cell receptor beta chains were read from a single sample in a study of shared clonotypes between healthy human individuals. Profiled with immunoSEQ multiplex PCR; TCRdb holds only in-frame clones, not every one. Altogether 1.5 million to 2.5 million clones are present, about 95% being singletons, with the ten largest covering approximately 1.2%. Specimen: naive CD8+ T cells sorted from blood. The receptors derive from a man between 18 and 29 years old in good health. Each CDR3 is given with its conserved first and last residue. The D gene is left open where the match is weak. Some rows have no size entry. The others give once, few or many, or a class for an expanded clone.

J | size | V | length | D | DNA | CDR3
TRBJ1-5 | few | TRBV27 | 14 | NA | TGTGCCAGCAGTTTAGGGGGAAGCAATCAGCCCCAGCATTTT | CASSLGGSNQPQHF
TRBJ2-7 | NA | TRBV7-8 | 16 | TRBD1 | TGTGCCAGCAGCTCCCTGACAGGGACAAAAGGATACGAGCAGTACTTC | CASSSLTGTKGYEQYF
TRBJ1-1 | NA | TRBV4-3 | 14 | NA | TGCGCCAGCAGCCAAGAATGGGGGAACACTGAAGCTTTCTTT | CASSQEWGNTEAFF
TRBJ2-7 | NA | TRBV27 | 11 | NA | TGTGCCAGCTCCGAGGCCTACGAGCAGTACTTC | CASSEAYEQYF
TRBJ2-7 | NA | TRBV6-1 | 13 | NA | TGTGCCAGCAGTGAAGCGCTTCATCACGAGCAGTACTTC | CASSEALHHEQYF
TRBJ2-7 | NA | TRBV6-5 | 12 | NA | TGTGCCAGCAGCCCGGGTACCCACGAGCAGTACTTC | CASSPGTHEQYF
TRBJ2-5 | NA | TRBV28 | 13 | NA | TGTGCCAGCAGCCAGGGAGGTCTAGGGACCCAGTACTTC | CASSQGGLGTQYF
TRBJ1-1 | NA | TRBV28 | 14 | NA | TGTGCCAGCAGTTTGGGGTTCGGAATTGAGGAAGCTTTCTTT | CASSLGFGIEEAFF
TRBJ1-4 | NA | TRBV6-6 | 15 | NA | TGTGCCAGCAGTCAGGACAGCCATCCGTTGGAAAAACTGTTTTTT | CASSQDSHPLEKLFF
TRBJ1-4 | NA | TRBV25-1 | 15 | NA | TGTGCCAGCAGTGATCCGACCGGGGGGGTAGAAAAACTGTTTTTT | CASSDPTGGVEKLFF
TRBJ2-1 | NA | TRBV27 | 14 | TRBD1 | TGTGCCAGCAGTTTAGACAGGGGGCCCAATGAGCAGTTCTTC | CASSLDRGPNEQFF
TRBJ1-4 | NA | TRBV19 | 16 | TRBD1 | TGTGCCAGTAGTCTAGGACAGGCCGTCGCTCGTGAAAAACTGTTTTTT | CASSLGQAVAREKLFF
TRBJ1-1 | NA | TRBV27 | 13 | TRBD1 | TGTGCCAGCAGGTTACAGGGGTACACTGAAGCTTTCTTT | CASRLQGYTEAFF
TRBJ2-7 | NA | TRBV4-1 | 13 | NA | TGCGCCAGCAGCCAAGCGGGGGAGGACGAGCAGTACTTC | CASSQAGEDEQYF
TRBJ2-2 | NA | TRBV4-1 | 17 | TRBD2 | TGCGCCAGCAGCCTGCGGACTAGCGGGAGCCCATCCGGGGAGCTGTTTTTT | CASSLRTSGSPSGELFF
TRBJ2-3 | NA | TRBV7-2 | 16 | NA | TGTGCCAGCAGCAAGGCTCCGGGATGGGGGACAGATACGCAGTATTTT | CASSKAPGWGTDTQYF
TRBJ2-7 | once | TRBV7-9 | 15 | TRBD1 | TGTGCCAGCAGCTATACAGGGGGCGTCGCCTACGAGCAGTACTTC | CASSYTGGVAYEQYF
TRBJ1-2 | NA | TRBV27 | 16 | NA | TGTGCCAGCAGTTTTCATCCAAACAGGTCTCCTAACGGCTACACCTTC | CASSFHPNRSPNGYTF
TRBJ1-2 | NA | TRBV9 | 17 | NA | TGTGCCAGCAGCCCCGCCTTTTACGGTGTGGGGCCCTATGGCTACACCTTC | CASSPAFYGVGPYGYTF
TRBJ1-4 | NA | TRBV30 | 13 | TRBD1 | TGTGCCTGGGGTGGGGACAGGGGAGAAAAACTGTTTTTT | CAWGGDRGEKLFF
TRBJ2-2 | NA | TRBV29-1 | 13 | TRBD1 | TGCAGCGTGTGGGGGACAGACACCGGGGAGCTGTTTTTT | CSVWGTDTGELFF
TRBJ1-3 | NA | TRBV7-8 | 15 | TRBD1 | TGTGCCAGCAGCTACGGGACAGTCTCTGGAAACACCATATATTTT | CASSYGTVSGNTIYF
TRBJ2-5 | NA | TRBV14 | 15 | TRBD2 | TGTGCCAGCAGCCAAGATGGACTAGTCTTTGAGACCCAGTACTTC | CASSQDGLVFETQYF
TRBJ2-2 | NA | TRBV5-1 | 18 | TRBD2 | TGCGCCAGCAGCTTTTCCCCTAGCGGTGCCGAAGGGGCCGGGGAGCTGTTTTTT | CASSFSPSGAEGAGELFF
TRBJ1-2 | NA | TRBV7-8 | 17 | TRBD1 | TGTGCCAGCAGCTTAGACCTAGGACAGGGACCTAACTATGGCTACACCTTC | CASSLDLGQGPNYGYTF
TRBJ2-2 | NA | TRBV9 | 16 | TRBD2 | TGTGCCAGCAGCGCGGGAGGGACCGGCTTCGCGGGGGAGCTGTTTTTT | CASSAGGTGFAGELFF
TRBJ2-7 | NA | TRBV4-1 | 15 | TRBD2 | TGCGCCAGCCGACAAGCGGGACTAGTGTCCTACGAGCAGTACTTC | CASRQAGLVSYEQYF
TRBJ2-7 | NA | TRBV7-9 | 14 | TRBD2 | TGTGCCAGCAGCTTATCGGGACTAGATTACGAGCAGTACTTC | CASSLSGLDYEQYF
TRBJ1-1 | NA | TRBV9 | 16 | TRBD1 | TGTGCCAGCAGCGCGCCGACAGGGGGAGTGAACACTGAAGCTTTCTTT | CASSAPTGGVNTEAFF
TRBJ1-5 | NA | TRBV19 | 17 | NA | TGTGCCAGTAGTAAGTTTAGTGGGGGGATTGGGAATCAGCCCCAGCATTTT | CASSKFSGGIGNQPQHF
TRBJ2-2 | NA | TRBV9 | 16 | TRBD2 | TGTGCCAGCAGCCCAGGGACTAGCGGGTTGGCCGGGGAGCTGTTTTTT | CASSPGTSGLAGELFF